The clone carrying this TCR beta chain showed up just once. What it binds is unknown. The source of the sample is a study of cytomegalovirus exposure and HLA in healthy donors. 60 Vbeta and 13 Jbeta primers were used in PCR. Clones were read by immunoSEQ multiplex PCR, and TCRdb kept only the in-frame ones, dropping some. The sample has over 100,000 clones; under 75% are singletons. While unrecorded immune exposures were likely, the donors were nominally healthy when sampled. General study results and limits: There were some V segments, including TRBV6-2 and TRBV6-3, excluded as indistinguishable. Later analysis reportedly placed an Asian-associated ancestry cluster below the approximately 680-donor mean in N-insertions. The majority of TCR sequences were rare, yet some public TCRs appeared in many donors.

V was clipped by 6 bases and J by 5 bases, with 17 bases between them. The V gene's germline CDR1 is SGHRS and CDR2 YFSETQ. The CDR3 is 14 amino acids. V is TRBV5-1 and J is TRBJ2-5, with a tentative D call TRBD2 (7 bases). The sequenced material came from PBMCs. The TCR sequence derives from a middle-aged woman in good health and CMV-seronegative. Here the CDR3 DNA reads TGCGCCAGCAAGGGACTACCGGGGGGCGAGACCCAGTACTTC. The encoded protein is CASKGLPGGETQYF.